This entry features one T cell receptor beta chain sequence. The data are from a study of blood T cell repertoires in COVID-19. Germline lookup yields CDR1 ENHRY and CDR2 SYGVKD. This CDR3 spans 12 amino acids. V shed 6 bases and J shed 6 bases, with 11 bases lying between them. In the original processing: Using reference gene primer amplification, nucleated cell counts were estimated. The repertoire was sequenced with immunoSEQ multiplex PCR; TCRdb's copy has only in-frame clones and lacks some. From that table come the V and J calls and clone size; the DNA was used to work out D and trimming. The table records around 140,000 clones, 60% to 75% of them present only once.

The chain carries TRBV10-3 and TRBJ1-2; no firm D call. The TCR originated in a woman in her 70s with acute or convalescent COVID-19. Input material: peripheral blood. The CDR3 DNA follows: TGTGCCATCAGGCAGGACTTTCATGGCTACACCTTC. This codes for CAIRQDFHGYTF.